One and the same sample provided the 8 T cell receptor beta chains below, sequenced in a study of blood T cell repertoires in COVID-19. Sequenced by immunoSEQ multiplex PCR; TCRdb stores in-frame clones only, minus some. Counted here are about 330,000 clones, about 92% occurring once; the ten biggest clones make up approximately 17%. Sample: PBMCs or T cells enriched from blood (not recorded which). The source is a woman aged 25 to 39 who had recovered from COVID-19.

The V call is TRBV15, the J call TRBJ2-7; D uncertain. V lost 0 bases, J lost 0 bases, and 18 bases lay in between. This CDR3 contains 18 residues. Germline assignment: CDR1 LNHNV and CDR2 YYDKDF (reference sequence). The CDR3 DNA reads TGTGCCACCAGCAGAGAAAAACCCACCGTCTTCAGCTCCTACGAGCAGTACTTC. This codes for CATSREKPTVFSSYEQYF.

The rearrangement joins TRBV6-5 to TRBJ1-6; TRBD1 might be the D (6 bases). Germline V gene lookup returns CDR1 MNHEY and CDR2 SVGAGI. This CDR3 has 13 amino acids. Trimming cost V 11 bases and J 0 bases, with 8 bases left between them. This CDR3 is CAGQSSYNSPLHF. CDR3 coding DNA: TGTGCCGGACAGAGCTCCTATAATTCACCCCTCCACTTT.

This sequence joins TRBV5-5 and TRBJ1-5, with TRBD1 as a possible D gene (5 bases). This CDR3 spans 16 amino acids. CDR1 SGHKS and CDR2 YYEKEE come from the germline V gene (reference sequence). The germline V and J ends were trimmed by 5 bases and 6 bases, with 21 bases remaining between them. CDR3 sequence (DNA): TGTGCCAGCAGATTTAACCTGGCAGGGATCGGTCAGCCCCAGCATTTT. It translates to CASRFNLAGIGQPQHF.

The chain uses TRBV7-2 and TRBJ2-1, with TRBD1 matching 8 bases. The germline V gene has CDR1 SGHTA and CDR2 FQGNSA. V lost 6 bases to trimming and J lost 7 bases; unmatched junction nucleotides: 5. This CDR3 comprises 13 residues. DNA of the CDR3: TGTGCCAGCAGTACAGGGGGTAGAAATGAGCAGTTCTTC. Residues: CASSTGGRNEQFF.

This chain's CDR3 is CASSLSSEYSNQPQHF. The CDR3 bases are TGTGCCAGCAGCTTATCCTCGGAGTATAGCAATCAGCCCCAGCATTTT. The chain links TRBV5-5 to TRBJ1-5, with no clear D. The CDR3 length is 16 residues. CDR1 is SGHKS and CDR2 is YYEKEE in the germline V gene (reference sequence). The V end was cut by 2 bases, the J end by 0 bases, with 12 bases between.

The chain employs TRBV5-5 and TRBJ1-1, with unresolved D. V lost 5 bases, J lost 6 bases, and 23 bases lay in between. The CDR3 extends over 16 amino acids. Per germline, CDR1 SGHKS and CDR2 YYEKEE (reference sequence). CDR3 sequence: CASSVNDGRKVAEAFF. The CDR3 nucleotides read TGTGCCAGCAGTGTGAATGATGGCAGGAAAGTTGCTGAAGCTTTCTTT.

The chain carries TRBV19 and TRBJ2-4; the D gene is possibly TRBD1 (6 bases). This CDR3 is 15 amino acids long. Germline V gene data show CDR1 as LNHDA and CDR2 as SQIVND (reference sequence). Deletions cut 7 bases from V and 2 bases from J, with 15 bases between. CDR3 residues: CASTDGGWTKNIQYF. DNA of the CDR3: TGTGCCAGTACCGATGGGGGCTGGACCAAAAACATTCAGTACTTC.

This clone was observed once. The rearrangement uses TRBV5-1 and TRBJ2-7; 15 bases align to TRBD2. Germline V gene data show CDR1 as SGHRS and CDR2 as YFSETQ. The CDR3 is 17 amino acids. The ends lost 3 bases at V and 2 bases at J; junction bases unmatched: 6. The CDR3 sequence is CASSSGLAGGQTYEQYF. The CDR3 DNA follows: TGCGCCAGCAGCTCGGGACTAGCGGGAGGTCAAACCTACGAGCAGTACTTC. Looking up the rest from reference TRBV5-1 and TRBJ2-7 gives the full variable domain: KAGVTQTPRYLIKTRGQQVTLSCSPISGHRSVSWYQQTPGQGLQFLFEYFSETQRNKGNFPGRFSGRQFSNSRSEMNVSTLELGDSALYLCASSSGLAGGQTYEQYFGPGTRLTVT.